A selection of T cell receptor beta chains follows, all from one sample in a study of control samples from healthy donors and cancer patients. The repertoire was sequenced with immunoSEQ multiplex PCR; TCRdb's copy has only in-frame clones and lacks some. Of 110,000 to 150,000 clones detected, just under 95% appear once; the ten largest clones hold approximately 10%. The sequencing sample was made of blood. Receptors were obtained from a man aged 25-45 years in good health. The CDR3 runs from the conserved cysteine through the conserved F or W. A D gene is named only where the DNA matches it firmly. Clone size is given for some rows only: seen once, a few or many times, or a class if the clone is expanded.

TRBJ2-7 | TRBV11-2 | . | TRBD2 | TGTGCCAGCAGCTTACGTGCGATGGCTAGCGGGAGTAACGAGCAGTACTTC | CASSLRAMASGSNEQYF
TRBJ1-2 | TRBV12-5 | . | TRBD1 | TGTGCTAGTGGTTCATCCGGGACAGGGGTCGACTATGGCTACACCTTC | CASGSSGTGVDYGYTF
TRBJ1-1 | TRBV5-8 | once | . | TGTGCCAGCAGCAGGGGATACGGGGCCACTGAAGCTTTCTTT | CASSRGYGATEAFF
TRBJ1-5 | TRBV21-1 | . | . | TGTGCCAGCAGCCAGCTGGGGGGGGTAAACAATCAGCCCCAGCATTTT | CASSQLGGVNNQPQHF
TRBJ2-3 | TRBV9 | . | TRBD2 | TGTGCCAGCAGCGTAGGAAAGGGAGCGGGACCGGATACGCAGTATTTT | CASSVGKGAGPDTQYF
TRBJ2-5 | TRBV19 | . | . | TGTGCCAGTAGTAGACACAGGGTACGGACGGAGACCCAGTACTTC | CASSRHRVRTETQYF
TRBJ1-3 | TRBV18 | . | TRBD1 | TGTGCCAGCTCACCACCGGGACAGGGATTTTACTCTGGAAACACCATATATTTT | CASSPPGQGFYSGNTIYF
TRBJ1-5 | TRBV5-5 | . | . | TGTGCCAGCAGCTTGGAGGGACGCGTAGGGCCCCAGCATTTT | CASSLEGRVGPQHF
TRBJ2-3 | TRBV5-1 | . | . | TGCGCCAGCAGCTTAGAGAACAGGGAAGATACGCAGTATTTT | CASSLENREDTQYF
TRBJ2-7 | TRBV6-5 | once | TRBD1 | TGTGCCAGCAGACGGACAGGGGCCTACGAGCAGTACTTC | CASRRTGAYEQYF
TRBJ2-3 | TRBV11-2 | . | TRBD2 | TGTGCCAGCAGCCGACTAGCGGGAGCGGCAGATACGCAGTATTTT | CASSRLAGAADTQYF
TRBJ1-2 | TRBV5-8 | . | . | TGTGCCACCGAGATAATAGGACAGAAAAAGCTTTATGGCTACACCTTC | CATEIIGQKKLYGYTF
TRBJ1-1 | TRBV7-2 | . | . | TGTGCCAGCAGCTTAGCGCGCCAGGGGAGGGGAGCTTTCTTT | CASSLARQGRGAFF
TRBJ1-2 | TRBV5-8 | . | . | TGTGCCAGCAGCTTGGCCTCTGGGGGGGGGCGGTTTGTAGGAACCTATGGCTACACCTTC | CASSLASGGGRFVGTYGYTF
TRBJ1-1 | TRBV19 | few | . | TGTGCCAGTAGACCTTACAGGGAGAACACTGAAGCTTTCTTT | CASRPYRENTEAFF
TRBJ1-4 | TRBV28 | . | . | TGTGCCAGCTTCTCAGCCCCTTTGGGTGGAGAAAAACTGTTTTTT | CASFSAPLGGEKLFF
TRBJ2-7 | TRBV7-8 | . | . | TGTGCCAGCAGGGTCCCCCCGTCCTACGAGCAGTACTTC | CASRVPPSYEQYF
TRBJ1-1 | TRBV29-1 | . | . | TGCAGCGTTGACGTAGGGGGAACTGAAGCTTTCTTT | CSVDVGGTEAFF
TRBJ2-1 | TRBV19 | . | . | TGTGCCAGTAGTACGACTAGTTTAAGCTCCTACAATGAGCAGTTCTTC | CASSTTSLSSYNEQFF
TRBJ1-3 | TRBV7-9 | . | . | TGTGCCAGCAGCACCCGGACAGACTCTGGAAACACCATATATTTT | CASSTRTDSGNTIYF
TRBJ1-2 | TRBV18 | . | . | TGTGCCAGCTCTCCAGGGACCAACTATGGCTACACCTTC | CASSPGTNYGYTF
TRBJ2-7 | TRBV18 | . | . | TGTGCCAGCTCACAAGGAGTGGCCTACGAGCAGTACTTC | CASSQGVAYEQYF
TRBJ2-3 | TRBV7-3 | . | . | TGTGCCAGCAGCTCATTCGGGGCTAGTCGGCACACGCAGTATTTT | CASSSFGASRHTQYF
TRBJ1-6 | TRBV3-1/TRBV3-2 | once | TRBD1 | TGTGCCAGCAGCCCGGGGACAGGGAATTCACCCCTCCACTTT | CASSPGTGNSPLHF
TRBJ1-3 | TRBV27 | . | . | TGTGCCAGCAGTTTATCAGGGACTGGAAACACCATATATTTT | CASSLSGTGNTIYF
TRBJ2-7 | TRBV4-3 | once | . | TGCGCCAGCAGCCAAGAAGACAGTCCCGATAACTACGAGCAGTACTTC | CASSQEDSPDNYEQYF
TRBJ2-1 | TRBV5-1 | once | TRBD2 | TGCGCCAGCAGCTTGTGGGTTATGAGACTAGCGGAGGCCTTTACCTACAATGAGCAGTTCTTC | CASSLWVMRLAEAFTYNEQFF
TRBJ1-2 | TRBV14 | . | . | TGTGCCAGCAGCCAAGGGGATGGCAGGGGAGCGGCCTTTAACTATGGCTACACCTTC | CASSQGDGRGAAFNYGYTF
TRBJ1-2 | TRBV7-8 | . | TRBD1 | TGTGCCAGCAGTTCTACAGGGGGGTCCTATGGCTACACCTTC | CASSSTGGSYGYTF